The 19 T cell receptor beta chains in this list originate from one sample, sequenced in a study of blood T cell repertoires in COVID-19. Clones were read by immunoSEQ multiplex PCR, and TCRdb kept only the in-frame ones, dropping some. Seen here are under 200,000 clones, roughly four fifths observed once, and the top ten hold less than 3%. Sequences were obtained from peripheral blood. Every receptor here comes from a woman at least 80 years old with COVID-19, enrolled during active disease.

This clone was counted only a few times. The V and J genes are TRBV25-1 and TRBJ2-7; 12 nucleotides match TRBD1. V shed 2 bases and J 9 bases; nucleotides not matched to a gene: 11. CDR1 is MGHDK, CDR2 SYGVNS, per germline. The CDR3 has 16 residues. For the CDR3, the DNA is TGTGCCAGCAGTGAACCTTGGGGACAGGGGGCTCTAAGGCAGTACTTC. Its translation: CASSEPWGQGALRQYF.

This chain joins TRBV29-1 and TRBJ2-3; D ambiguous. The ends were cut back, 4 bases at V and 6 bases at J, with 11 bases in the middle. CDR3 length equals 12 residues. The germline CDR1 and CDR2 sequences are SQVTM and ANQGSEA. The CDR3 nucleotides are TGCAGCGTTGTGAAGCTGGGCGATACGCAGTATTTT. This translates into CSVVKLGDTQYF.

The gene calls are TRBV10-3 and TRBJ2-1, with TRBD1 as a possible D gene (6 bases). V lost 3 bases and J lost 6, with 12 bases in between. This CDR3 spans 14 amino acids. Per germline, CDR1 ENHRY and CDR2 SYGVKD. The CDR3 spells CAISEWQGRNEQFF. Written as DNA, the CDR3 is TGTGCCATCAGTGAATGGCAGGGGCGCAATGAGCAGTTCTTC.

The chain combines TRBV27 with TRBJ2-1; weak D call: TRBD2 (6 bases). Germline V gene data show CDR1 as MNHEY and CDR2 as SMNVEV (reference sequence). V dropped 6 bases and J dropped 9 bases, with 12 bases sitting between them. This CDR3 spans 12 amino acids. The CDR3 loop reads CASRQLGSEQFF. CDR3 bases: TGTGCCAGCAGGCAGCTCGGGAGTGAGCAGTTCTTC.

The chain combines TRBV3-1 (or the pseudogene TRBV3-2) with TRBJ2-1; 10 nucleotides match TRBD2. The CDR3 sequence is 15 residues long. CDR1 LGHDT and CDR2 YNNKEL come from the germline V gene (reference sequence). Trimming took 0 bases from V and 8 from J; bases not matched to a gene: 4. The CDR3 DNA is TGTGCCAGCAGCCAAGAAGGAACTAGCGGGGATGAGCAGTTCTTC. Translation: CASSQEGTSGDEQFF.

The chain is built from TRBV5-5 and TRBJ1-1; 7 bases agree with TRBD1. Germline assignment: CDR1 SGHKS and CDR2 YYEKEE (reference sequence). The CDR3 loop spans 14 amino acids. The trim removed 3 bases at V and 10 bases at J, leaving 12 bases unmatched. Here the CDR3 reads CASSSGRGALGAFF. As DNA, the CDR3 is TGTGCCAGCAGCTCGGGCAGGGGGGCGTTAGGAGCTTTCTTT.

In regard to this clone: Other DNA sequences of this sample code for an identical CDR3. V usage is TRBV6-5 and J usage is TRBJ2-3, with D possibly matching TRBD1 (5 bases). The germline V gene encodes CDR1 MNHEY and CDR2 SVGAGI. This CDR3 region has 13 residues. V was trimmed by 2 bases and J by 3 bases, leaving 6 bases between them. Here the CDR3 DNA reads TGTGCCAGCAGTTACCCAGGGACAGATACGCAGTATTTT. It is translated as CASSYPGTDTQYF.

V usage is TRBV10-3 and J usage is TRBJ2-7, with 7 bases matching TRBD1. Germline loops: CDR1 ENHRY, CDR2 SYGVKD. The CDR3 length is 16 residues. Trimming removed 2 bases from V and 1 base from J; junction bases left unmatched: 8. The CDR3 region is CAISEPRDRKSYEQYF. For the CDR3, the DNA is TGTGCCATCAGTGAGCCTCGGGACAGAAAGTCCTACGAGCAGTACTTC.

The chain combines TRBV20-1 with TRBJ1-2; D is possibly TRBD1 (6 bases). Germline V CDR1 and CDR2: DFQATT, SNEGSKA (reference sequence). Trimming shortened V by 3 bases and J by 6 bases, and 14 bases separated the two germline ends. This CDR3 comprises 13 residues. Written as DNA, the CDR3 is TGCAGTGCTAGTCTGTCTAGGGGGAATGGCTACACCTTC. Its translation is CSASLSRGNGYTF.

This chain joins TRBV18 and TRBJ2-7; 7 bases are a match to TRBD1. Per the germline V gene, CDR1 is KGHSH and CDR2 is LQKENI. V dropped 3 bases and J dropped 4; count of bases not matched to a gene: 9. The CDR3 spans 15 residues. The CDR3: CASSPDQTGRYEQYF. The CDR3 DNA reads TGTGCCAGCTCACCGGATCAGACAGGGAGATACGAGCAGTACTTC.

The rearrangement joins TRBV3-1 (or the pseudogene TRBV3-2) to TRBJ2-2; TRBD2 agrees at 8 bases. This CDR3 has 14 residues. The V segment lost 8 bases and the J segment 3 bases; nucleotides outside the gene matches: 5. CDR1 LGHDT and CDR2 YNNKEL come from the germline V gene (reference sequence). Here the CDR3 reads CASWAGGYTGELFF. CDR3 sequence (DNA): TGTGCCAGCTGGGCGGGGGGTTACACCGGGGAGCTGTTTTTT.

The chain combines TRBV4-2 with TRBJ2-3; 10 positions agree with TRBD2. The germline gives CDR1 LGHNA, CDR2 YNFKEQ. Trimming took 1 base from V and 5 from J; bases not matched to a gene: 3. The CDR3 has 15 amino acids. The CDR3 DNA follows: TGTGCCAGCAGCCAAGTAGCGGGGGGCAGAGATACGCAGTATTTT. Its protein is CASSQVAGGRDTQYF.

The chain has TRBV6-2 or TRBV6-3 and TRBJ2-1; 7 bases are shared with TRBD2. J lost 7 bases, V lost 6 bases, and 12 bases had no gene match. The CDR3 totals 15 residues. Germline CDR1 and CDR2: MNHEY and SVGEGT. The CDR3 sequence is CASSLAGGGRNEQFF. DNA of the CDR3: TGTGCCAGCAGCCTGGCTGGCGGGGGAAGGAATGAGCAGTTCTTC.

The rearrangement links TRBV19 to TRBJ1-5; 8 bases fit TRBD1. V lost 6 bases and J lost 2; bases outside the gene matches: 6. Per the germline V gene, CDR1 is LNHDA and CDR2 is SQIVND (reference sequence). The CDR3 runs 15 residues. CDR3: CASSLDRGGNQPQHF. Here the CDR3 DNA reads TGTGCCAGTAGCTTAGACAGGGGCGGCAATCAGCCCCAGCATTTT. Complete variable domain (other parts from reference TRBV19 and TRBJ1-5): DGGITQSPKYLFRKEGQNVTLSCEQNLNHDAMYWYRQDPGQGLRLIYYSQIVNDFQKGDIAEGYSVSREKKESFPLTVTSAQKNPTAFYLCASSLDRGGNQPQHFGDGTRLSIL.

This CDR3 is CASSQRWGQGDPDTQYF. The CDR3 nucleotides read TGTGCCAGCAGCCAACGGTGGGGGCAGGGGGATCCAGATACGCAGTATTTT. This chain joins TRBV14 and TRBJ2-3; 7 nucleotides align to TRBD1. CDR1 and CDR2 (germline): SGHDN, FVKESK. Trimming cost V 2 bases and J 4 bases; bases outside gene matches: 12. The CDR3 sequence is 17 residues long.

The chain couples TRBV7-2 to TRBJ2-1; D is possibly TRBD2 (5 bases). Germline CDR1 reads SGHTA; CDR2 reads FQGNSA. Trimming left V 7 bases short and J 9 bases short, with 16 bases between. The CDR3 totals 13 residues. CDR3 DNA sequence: TGTGCCAGCACCGCGGTCGCCGAGGGTGAGCAGTTCTTC. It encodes CASTAVAEGEQFF.

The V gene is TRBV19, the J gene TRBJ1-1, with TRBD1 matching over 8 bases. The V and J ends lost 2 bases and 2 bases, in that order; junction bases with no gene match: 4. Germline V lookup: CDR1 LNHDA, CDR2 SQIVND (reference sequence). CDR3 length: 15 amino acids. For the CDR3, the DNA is TGTGCCAGTAGTATAAAGGGGACAGGAAACACTGAAGCTTTCTTT. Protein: CASSIKGTGNTEAFF.

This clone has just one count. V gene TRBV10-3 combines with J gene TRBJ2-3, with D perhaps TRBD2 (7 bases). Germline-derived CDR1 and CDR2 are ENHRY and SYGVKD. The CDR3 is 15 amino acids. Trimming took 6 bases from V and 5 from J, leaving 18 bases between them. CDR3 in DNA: TGTGCCATCAGGGGGGGGCAGGGAATTATAGATACGCAGTATTTT. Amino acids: CAIRGGQGIIDTQYF.

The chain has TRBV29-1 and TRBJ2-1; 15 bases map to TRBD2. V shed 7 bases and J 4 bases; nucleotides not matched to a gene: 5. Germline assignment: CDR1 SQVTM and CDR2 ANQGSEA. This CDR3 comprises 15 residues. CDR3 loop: CSARGTSGRYNEQFF. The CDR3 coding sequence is TGCAGCGCTAGAGGGACTAGCGGGAGGTACAATGAGCAGTTCTTC.